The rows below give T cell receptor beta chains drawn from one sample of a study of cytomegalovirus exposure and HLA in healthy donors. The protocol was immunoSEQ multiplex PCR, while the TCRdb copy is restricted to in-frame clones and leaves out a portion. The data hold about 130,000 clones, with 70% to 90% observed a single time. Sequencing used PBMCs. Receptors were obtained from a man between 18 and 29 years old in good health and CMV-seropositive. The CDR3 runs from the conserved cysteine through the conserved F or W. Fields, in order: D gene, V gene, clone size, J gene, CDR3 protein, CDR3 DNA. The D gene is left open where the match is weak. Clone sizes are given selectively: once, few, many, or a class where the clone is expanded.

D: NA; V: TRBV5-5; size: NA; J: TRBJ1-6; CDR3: CASSQGNPSYNSPLHF; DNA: TGTGCCAGCAGCCAGGGAAACCCCTCCTATAATTCACCCCTCCACTTT
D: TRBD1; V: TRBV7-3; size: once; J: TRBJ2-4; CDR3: CASSLNKGAGENIQYF; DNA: TGTGCCAGCAGCTTAAATAAGGGGGCTGGGGAAAACATTCAGTACTTC
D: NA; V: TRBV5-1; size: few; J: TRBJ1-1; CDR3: CASSQQGWNTEAFF; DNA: TGCGCCAGCAGCCAACAGGGATGGAACACTGAAGCTTTCTTT
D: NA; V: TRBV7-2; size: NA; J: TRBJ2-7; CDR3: CASSGAYYEQYF; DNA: TGTGCCAGCAGCGGAGCCTACTACGAGCAGTACTTC
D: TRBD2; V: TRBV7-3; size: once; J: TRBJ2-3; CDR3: CASSLRGGSTDTQYF; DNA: TGTGCCAGCTCCCTGCGGGGGGGAAGTACAGATACGCAGTATTTT
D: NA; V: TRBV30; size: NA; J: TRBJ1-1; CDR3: CAWSRQGSTEAFF; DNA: TGTGCCTGGAGTAGGCAGGGATCCACTGAAGCTTTCTTT
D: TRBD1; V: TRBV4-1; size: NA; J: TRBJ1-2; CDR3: CASSQTRTGKIYNF; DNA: TGCGCCAGCAGCCAGACCCGGACAGGGAAAATTTACAACTTC
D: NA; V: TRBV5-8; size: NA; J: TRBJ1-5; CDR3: CASSFLQNQPQHF; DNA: TGTGCCAGCAGCTTTTTACAGAATCAGCCCCAGCATTTT
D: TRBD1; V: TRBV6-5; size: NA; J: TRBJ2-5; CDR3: CASSYSDRVGETQYF; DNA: TGTGCCAGCAGTTACTCTGACAGGGTTGGAGAGACCCAGTACTTC
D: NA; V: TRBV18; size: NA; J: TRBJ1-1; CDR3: CASSPRDTPNTEAFF; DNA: TGTGCCAGCTCCCCGAGGGACACCCCGAACACTGAAGCTTTCTTT
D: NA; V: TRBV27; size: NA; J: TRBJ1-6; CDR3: CASSPGTISYNSPLHF; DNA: TGTGCCAGCAGTCCGGGGACAATCTCTTATAATTCACCCCTCCACTTT
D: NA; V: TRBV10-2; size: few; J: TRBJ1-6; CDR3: CASSEEEVVNSPLHF; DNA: TGCGCCAGCAGTGAAGAGGAGGTCGTAAATTCACCCCTCCACTTT
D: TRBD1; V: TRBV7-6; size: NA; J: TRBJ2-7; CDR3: CASSPRDSSYEQYF; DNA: TGTGCCAGCAGCCCGAGGGACAGCTCCTACGAGCAGTACTTC
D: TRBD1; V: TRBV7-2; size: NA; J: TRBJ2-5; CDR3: CASSWTGGSQETQYF; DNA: TGTGCCAGCAGCTGGACAGGGGGAAGCCAAGAGACCCAGTACTTC
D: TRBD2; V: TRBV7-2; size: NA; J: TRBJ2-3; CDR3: CASSQPWTSSQDTQYF; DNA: TGTGCCAGCAGTCAACCTTGGACTAGCAGTCAAGATACGCAGTATTTT
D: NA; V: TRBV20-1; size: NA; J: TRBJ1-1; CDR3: CSARRDFEASF; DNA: TGCAGTGCTAGGAGGGACTTTGAAGCTTCCTTT
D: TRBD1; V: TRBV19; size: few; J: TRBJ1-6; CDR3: CASTTGTGHNSPLHF; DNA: TGTGCCAGTACGACCGGGACAGGGCATAATTCACCCCTCCACTTT
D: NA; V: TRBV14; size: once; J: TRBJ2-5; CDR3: CASSPPGALETQYF; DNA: TGTGCCAGCAGCCCACCGGGAGCCCTTGAGACCCAGTACTTC
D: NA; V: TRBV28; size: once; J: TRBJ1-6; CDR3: CASSFPGNISPLHF; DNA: TGTGCCAGCAGTTTCCCGGGGAATATCTCACCCCTCCACTTT
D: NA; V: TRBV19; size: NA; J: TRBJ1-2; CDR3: CASSTGGDQGYGYTF; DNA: TGTGCCAGTAGTACCGGAGGGGATCAGGGCTATGGCTACACCTTC
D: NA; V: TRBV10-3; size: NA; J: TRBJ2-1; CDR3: CAISESQGVNNEQFF; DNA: TGTGCCATCAGTGAGTCACAGGGAGTCAACAATGAGCAGTTCTTC
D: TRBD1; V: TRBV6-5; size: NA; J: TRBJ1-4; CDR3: CASGPRDSRNEKLFF; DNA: TGTGCCAGCGGACCACGGGACAGCCGAAATGAAAAACTGTTTTTT
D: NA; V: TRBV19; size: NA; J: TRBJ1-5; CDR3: CASSRNTPGQPQHF; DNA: TGTGCCAGTAGTAGGAACACGCCAGGTCAGCCCCAGCATTTT
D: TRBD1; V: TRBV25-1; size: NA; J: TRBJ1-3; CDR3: CASRGQGGLSSGNTIYF; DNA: TGTGCCAGCAGGGGACAGGGGGGGTTGAGCTCTGGAAACACCATATATTTT
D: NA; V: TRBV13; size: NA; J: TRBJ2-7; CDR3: CASSLGTNYEQYF; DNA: TGTGCCAGCAGCTTAGGGACTAACTACGAGCAGTACTTC
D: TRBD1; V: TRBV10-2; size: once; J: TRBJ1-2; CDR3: CASMTTGTGALEGYTF; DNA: TGCGCCAGCATGACCACCGGGACAGGAGCCCTCGAGGGCTACACCTTC
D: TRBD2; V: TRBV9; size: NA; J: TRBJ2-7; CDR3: CASSVVGGGAEQYF; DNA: TGTGCCAGCAGCGTTGTGGGGGGAGGGGCCGAGCAGTACTTC
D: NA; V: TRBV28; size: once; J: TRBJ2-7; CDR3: CATRDTIYEQYF; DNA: TGTGCCACCCGGGACACAATATACGAGCAGTACTTC
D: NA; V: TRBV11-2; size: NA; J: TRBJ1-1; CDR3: CASSVRGLSTEAFF; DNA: TGTGCCAGCAGCGTCAGGGGCCTGAGCACTGAAGCTTTCTTT
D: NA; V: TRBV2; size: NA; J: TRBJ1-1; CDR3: CASSELEADTEAFF; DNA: TGTGCCAGCAGTGAATTGGAGGCTGACACTGAGGCTTTCTTT
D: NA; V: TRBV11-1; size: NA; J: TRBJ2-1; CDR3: CASSDMTGNEQFF; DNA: TGTGCCAGCAGCGATATGACAGGCAATGAGCAGTTCTTC
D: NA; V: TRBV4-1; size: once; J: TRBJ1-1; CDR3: CASSPVGGGTEAFF; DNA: TGCGCCAGCAGCCCAGTGGGGGGAGGCACTGAAGCTTTCTTT
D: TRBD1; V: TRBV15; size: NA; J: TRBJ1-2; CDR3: CATSGETRGPGYTF; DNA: TGTGCCACCAGCGGCGAAACCAGGGGGCCGGGCTACACCTTC
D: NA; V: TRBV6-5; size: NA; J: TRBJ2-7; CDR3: CASSYSGLSYEQYF; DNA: TGTGCCAGCAGTTACTCTGGCCTCTCCTACGAGCAGTACTTC
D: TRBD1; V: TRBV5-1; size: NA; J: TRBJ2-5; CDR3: CASSPGQDPQETQYF; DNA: TGCGCCAGCAGCCCCGGACAGGATCCCCAAGAGACCCAGTACTTC
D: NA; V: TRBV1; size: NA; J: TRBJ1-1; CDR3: CTSSQAETRDMNTEAFF; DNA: TGCACCAGCAGCCAAGCCGAGACCCGGGACATGAACACTGAAGCTTTCTTT
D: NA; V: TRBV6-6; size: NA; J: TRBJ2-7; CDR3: CASRTSSYEQYF; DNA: TGTGCCAGCAGGACTAGCTCCTACGAGCAGTACTTC
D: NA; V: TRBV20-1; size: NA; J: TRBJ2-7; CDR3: CSASRGGEQYF; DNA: TGCAGTGCTAGCAGGGGTGGCGAGCAGTACTTC